The 3 T cell receptor beta chains listed next were all sequenced from one sample in a study of blood T cell repertoires in COVID-19 (dated by TCRdb to the early 2020s). The method behind the library was the immunoSEQ multiplex PCR assay. TCRdb took over this immuneACCESS table, retaining in-frame rearrangements with V and J assigned. Such tables are incomplete; in checked studies, under half of the missing clones stem from an unresolved V gene, and the remainder is unexplained. This sample holds under 300,000 clones; around 80% were observed only once. Approximately 16% of the sample is held by the ten biggest clonotypes. The sequencing sample was made of PBMCs or T cells enriched from blood (not recorded which). The receptors were gathered from a man between 40 and 49 years old who had recovered from COVID-19.

This clone was seen more than once but under ten times. The rearrangement joins TRBV6-1 to TRBJ1-1; no reliable D call. V lost 0 bases to trimming and J lost 11 bases, with 13 bases between them. The V gene's germline CDR1 is MNHNS and CDR2 SASEGT. The CDR3 extends over 13 amino acids. CDR3 amino acids: CASSEAIGGLAFF. The DNA for the CDR3 is TGTGCCAGCAGTGAAGCGATTGGAGGTCTGGCTTTCTTT.

The chain uses TRBV28 and TRBJ1-1; D unresolved. The CDR3 covers 11 residues. Trimming shortened V by 3 bases and J by 5 bases, and 4 bases separated the two germline ends. The germline V gene has CDR1 MDHEN and CDR2 SYDVKM. CDR3 bases: TGTGCCAGCAGTTTGCAGACTGAAGCTTTCTTT. This sequence encodes CASSLQTEAFF.

The V call is TRBV28, the J call TRBJ2-7; 7 bases are a match to TRBD1. The germline CDR1 and CDR2 sequences are MDHEN and SYDVKM. Trimming took 6 bases from V and 4 from J; bases not matched to a gene: 3. This CDR3 has 12 amino acids. This chain's CDR3 is CASRRGQYEQYF. The CDR3 DNA is TGTGCCAGCAGGAGGGGGCAGTACGAGCAGTACTTC.